The 2 T cell receptor beta chains given below trace back to one sample, sequenced in a study of T cells in narcolepsy. Using immunoSEQ multiplex PCR, the repertoire was profiled, and TCRdb retains in-frame clones only, with some absent. The profile shows about 18,000 clones, approximately 90% of them singletons. The sequenced material came from memory (CD45RA-) CD4+ T cells from blood. The receptors here all came from a human donor in good health.

Here the CDR3 DNA reads TGTGCCAGTAGATATGGGACAGGCTATGGCTACACCTTC. Residues: CASRYGTGYGYTF. The V call is TRBV19, the J call TRBJ1-2; 8 bases match TRBD1. Germline V lookup: CDR1 LNHDA, CDR2 SQIVND (reference sequence). Unmatched junction bases numbered 4, after V lost 6 bases and J lost 4 bases. The CDR3 spans 13 residues.

This clone appeared a few times. The chain links TRBV6-5 to TRBJ1-2; a possible D gene is TRBD1 (6 bases). V was pared by 8 bases and J by 3 bases, with 19 bases between. Germline values: CDR1 MNHEY, CDR2 SVGAGI. The CDR3 length is 15 residues. Here the CDR3 reads CASRNDRYQDYGYTF. The DNA of the CDR3 is TGTGCCAGCCGCAATGACAGGTATCAGGACTATGGCTACACCTTC.